This T cell receptor beta chain was observed in a study of T-cell reconstitution after alpha-beta-depleted transplantation in children. As it was prepared, the TCRbeta library received unique molecular identifiers. TCRdb re-called the PCR reads through MiXCR, storing one row per CDR3 protein. The sample records 350,000 to 450,000 distinct CDR3 sequences, about 20% being singletons. V dropped 4 bases and J dropped 4 bases, with 14 bases sitting between them. The CDR3 is 14 amino acids. Germline V lookup: CDR1 MNHEY, CDR2 SMNVEV (reference sequence). The clonotype originates from a human donor who donated a stem cell graft to a child with acute myeloid leukemia. V gene TRBV27 combines with J gene TRBJ2-7; perhaps TRBD1 as D (6 bases). Here the sequenced sample was PBMCs from the stem cell graft donor, taken from the stem cell graft. CDR3 protein: CASSSQGQNYEQYF. CDR3 DNA sequence: TGTGCCAGCAGTTCCCAGGGACAAAATTACGAGCAGTACTTC.